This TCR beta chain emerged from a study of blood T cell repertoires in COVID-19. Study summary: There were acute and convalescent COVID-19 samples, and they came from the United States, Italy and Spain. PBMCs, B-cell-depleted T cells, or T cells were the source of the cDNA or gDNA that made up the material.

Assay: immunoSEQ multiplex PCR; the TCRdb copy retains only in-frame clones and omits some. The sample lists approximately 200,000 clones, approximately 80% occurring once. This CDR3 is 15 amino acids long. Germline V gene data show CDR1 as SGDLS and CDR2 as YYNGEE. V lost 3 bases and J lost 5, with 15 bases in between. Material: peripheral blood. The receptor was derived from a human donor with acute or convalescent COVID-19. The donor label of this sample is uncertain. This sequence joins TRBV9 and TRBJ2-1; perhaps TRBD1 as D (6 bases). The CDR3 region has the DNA TGTGCCAGCAGCGCCTTAGGGACATGGGACAATGAGCAGTTCTTC. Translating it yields CASSALGTWDNEQFF.